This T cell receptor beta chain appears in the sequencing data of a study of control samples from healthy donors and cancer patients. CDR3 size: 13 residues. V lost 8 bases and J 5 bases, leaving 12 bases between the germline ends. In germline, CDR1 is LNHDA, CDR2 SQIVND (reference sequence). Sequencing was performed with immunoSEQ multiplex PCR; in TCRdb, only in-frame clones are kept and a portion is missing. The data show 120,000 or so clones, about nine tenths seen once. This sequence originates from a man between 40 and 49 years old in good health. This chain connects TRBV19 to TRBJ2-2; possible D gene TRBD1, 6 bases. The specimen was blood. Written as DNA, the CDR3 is TGTGCCAGTTCACGAGGGGGTACCGGGGAGCTGTTTTTT. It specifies CASSRGGTGELFF. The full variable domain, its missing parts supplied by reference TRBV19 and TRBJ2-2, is DGGITQSPKYLFRKEGQNVTLSCEQNLNHDAMYWYRQDPGQGLRLIYYSQIVNDFQKGDIAEGYSVSREKKESFPLTVTSAQKNPTAFYLCASSRGGTGELFFGEGSRLTVL.